This is a list of T cell receptor beta chains from one sample in a study of T cell changes during pregnancy in multiple sclerosis. This table comes from immunoSEQ multiplex PCR, and its TCRdb copy is limited to in-frame clones, with some not included. The sample carries fewer than 90,000 clones, just under 95% recorded once. Sequencing used peripheral blood, obtained in the third trimester of pregnancy. The origin of the receptors is a female donor in good health, enrolled as a control in a pregnancy study. Each CDR3 is given with its conserved first and last residue. D genes are given only for firm matches. Size values are once, few and many counts, or a class for expanded clones, and some rows have none.

V	size	D	J	DNA	CDR3
TRBV28	.	.	TRBJ2-3	TGTGCCAGCAGTTTACTGATCGGGCAGCGGCCTACTACAGATACGCAGTATTTT	CASSLLIGQRPTTDTQYF
TRBV18	.	TRBD1	TRBJ2-3	TGTGCCACCAGGACAGGGGGCACAGATACGCAGTATTTT	CATRTGGTDTQYF
TRBV28	.	TRBD1	TRBJ2-3	TGTGCCAGCAGTTCTACAGGGGGCGGCACAGATACGCAGTATTTT	CASSSTGGGTDTQYF
TRBV27	.	.	TRBJ1-5	TGTGCCAGCAGTTTAGGTGGAGGCAATCAGCCCCAGCATTTT	CASSLGGGNQPQHF
TRBV6-1	.	.	TRBJ2-5	TGTGCCAGCAGTGAAAGGGCACTAGCCGCCTTGGGGAAAGAGACCCAGTACTTC	CASSERALAALGKETQYF
TRBV11-2	.	.	TRBJ2-7	TGTGCCAGCAGCCCTCTCGGGGGTGGAGGCCCCTACGAGCAGTACTTC	CASSPLGGGGPYEQYF
TRBV11-2	.	.	TRBJ2-3	TGTGCCAGCGCCTCAGGCAAAGATACGCAGTATTTT	CASASGKDTQYF
TRBV29-1	.	.	TRBJ2-2	TGCAGCGTCGCATCTCTAGCGATGAACACCGGGGAGCTGTTTTTT	CSVASLAMNTGELFF
TRBV30	.	.	TRBJ1-2	TGTGCCTGGAGTGTACTTCTTGGGCTCTTGGCCTTC	CAWSVLLGLLAF
TRBV11-2	.	.	TRBJ1-1	TGTGCCAGCAGCTTAGATCAGGGCCCAAGTGCTTTCTTT	CASSLDQGPSAFF
TRBV29-1	.	.	TRBJ2-7	TGCAGCGTTGTGCAGGGAACCTACGAGCAGTACTTC	CSVVQGTYEQYF
TRBV4-1	.	.	TRBJ2-1	TGCGCCAGCAAAAATACAGGGGAGGCTGAGCAGTTCTTC	CASKNTGEAEQFF
TRBV10-3	.	TRBD2	TRBJ2-7	TGTGCCATCACTCCCGGACTAGCGGGAGTCTACGAGCAGTACTTC	CAITPGLAGVYEQYF
TRBV5-1	.	.	TRBJ2-5	TGCGCCAGCAGCTTGGGGCAGGGGCAAGAGACCCAGTACTTC	CASSLGQGQETQYF
TRBV11-3	.	.	TRBJ2-1	TGTGCCAGCAGCCACGTGGGAGGTAGTGAGCAGTTCTTC	CASSHVGGSEQFF
TRBV30	few	.	TRBJ1-1	TGTGCCTGGAGCGGAGGGCATAGGACTGAAGCTTTCTTT	CAWSGGHRTEAFF
TRBV2	.	TRBD1	TRBJ1-4	TGTGCCAGCAGCGCCGAGGTGACAGGGACTAATGAAAAACTGTTTTTT	CASSAEVTGTNEKLFF
TRBV6-1	.	.	TRBJ2-5	TGTGCCAGCGGGCCCGGGATCAGAGAGACCCAGTACTTC	CASGPGIRETQYF
TRBV2	.	.	TRBJ1-3	TGTGCCAGCAGCGAAAACAGTGGAAACACCATATATTTT	CASSENSGNTIYF
TRBV28	.	TRBD1	TRBJ2-7	TGTGCCAGCAGTACACCCGGGACAGGACTCCACGAGCAGTACTTC	CASSTPGTGLHEQYF
TRBV4-1	.	TRBD1	TRBJ1-1	TGCGCCAGCAGCACGAGACAGGGGGCTGGTAACACTGAAGCTTTCTTT	CASSTRQGAGNTEAFF
TRBV5-6	.	TRBD2	TRBJ2-3	TGTGCCAGCAAAGCAACGACTAGCGGGAGTGGTAGAGATACGCAGTATTTT	CASKATTSGSGRDTQYF
TRBV5-6	.	.	TRBJ2-3	TGTGCCAGCAGCCCCCGACTGGCCACAGATACGCAGTATTTT	CASSPRLATDTQYF
TRBV18	.	TRBD2	TRBJ2-5	TGTGCCAGCTCACCGTTGGGGGGGAGGCCCCAGTACTTC	CASSPLGGRPQYF
TRBV15	.	.	TRBJ1-2	TGTGCCACCAGCAGAGATGGAGGACGGCCTTTCGTCTATGGCTACACCTTC	CATSRDGGRPFVYGYTF
TRBV7-2	.	TRBD2	TRBJ2-7	TGTGCCAGCAGCTTGGGTCTAGCGGGCGCCTACGAGCAGTACTTC	CASSLGLAGAYEQYF
TRBV5-4	.	TRBD2	TRBJ2-5	TGTGCCAGCAGCCCCCCGGAACTAGCGGGAGGGTCCACGGGGACCCAGTACTTC	CASSPPELAGGSTGTQYF
TRBV28	.	TRBD1	TRBJ2-7	TGTGCCAGCAGTTTACCTACTACCGGGACAGTCACCTACGAGCAGTACTTC	CASSLPTTGTVTYEQYF
TRBV9	.	.	TRBJ2-3	TGTGCCAGCAGCGTAACACCCACAGATACGCAGTATTTT	CASSVTPTDTQYF
TRBV5-5	.	TRBD2	TRBJ2-2	TGTGCCAGCAGCTTGAGACTAGCGTTGAACACCGGGGAGCTGTTTTTT	CASSLRLALNTGELFF
TRBV19	.	.	TRBJ2-3	TGTGCCAGTAGTATCCCACTAGGAGATACGCAGTATTTT	CASSIPLGDTQYF
TRBV28	.	.	TRBJ2-3	TGTGCCAGCCAACAGGAGGGGCCCCAGGATACGCAGTATTTT	CASQQEGPQDTQYF
TRBV28	.	.	TRBJ2-1	TGTGCCAGCAGTTTATATAGTCTGCGGAGTTACAATGAGCAGTTCTTC	CASSLYSLRSYNEQFF
TRBV28	.	TRBD1	TRBJ1-5	TGTGCCAGCAGAACACCGACAGGGGTCAATCAGCCCCAGCATTTT	CASRTPTGVNQPQHF
TRBV27	.	.	TRBJ2-3	TGTGCCAGCAGTTCTGTCCCAGTCACAGATACGCAGTATTTT	CASSSVPVTDTQYF
TRBV2	.	TRBD1	TRBJ1-1	TGTGCCAGCAGTGAACCCCCGGGACAGGGGTTGAACACTGAAGCTTTCTTT	CASSEPPGQGLNTEAFF
TRBV29-1	.	TRBD2	TRBJ2-1	TGCAGCGTTGAAGGGACTAGCGGGCTATACAATGAGCAGTTCTTC	CSVEGTSGLYNEQFF
TRBV5-1	once	.	TRBJ1-1	TGCGCCAGCAGCTTCACCAGGGTATCCACTGAAGCTTTCTTT	CASSFTRVSTEAFF
TRBV28	.	TRBD2	TRBJ2-1	TGTGCCAGCAGTTTAGAACTAGCGGGGACCAACAATGAGCAGTTCTTC	CASSLELAGTNNEQFF
TRBV10-3	.	.	TRBJ1-1	TGTGCCATCAGAGGGGTGGAAGGCACTGAAGCTTTCTTT	CAIRGVEGTEAFF
TRBV19	.	TRBD1	TRBJ2-7	TGTGCCTGCACCGGGACAGGGGTCTACGAGCAGTACTTC	CACTGTGVYEQYF
TRBV19	.	.	TRBJ2-1	TGTGCCAGTAGTGATTCCCGCCGACTCGTGCGGCAGTTCTTC	CASSDSRRLVRQFF
TRBV2	.	.	TRBJ2-3	TGTGCCACCTTGGTTAGCGGCGCCGAGGTCGGCACAGATACGCAGTATTTT	CATLVSGAEVGTDTQYF
TRBV5-6	once	TRBD2	TRBJ2-1	TGTGCCAGCAGCCGCCGGATTGCGGGAGGAGCAAATGAGCAGTTCTTC	CASSRRIAGGANEQFF
TRBV9	.	TRBD1	TRBJ2-5	TGTGCCAGCAGCCCTGACAGGGCTTCAAGTGGAGAGACCCAGTACTTC	CASSPDRASSGETQYF
TRBV7-9	.	.	TRBJ2-2	TGTGCCAGCAGCTCGCAAGCCAACACCGGGGAGCTGTTTTTT	CASSSQANTGELFF
TRBV6-1	.	TRBD1	TRBJ1-5	TGTGCCAGCAGTGAAATAAAAGACAGGGTCGGGAATCAGCCCCAGCATTTT	CASSEIKDRVGNQPQHF
TRBV28	.	.	TRBJ1-4	TGTGCCAGCAGTGGCAGGGGTGAAGCTAATGAAAAACTGTTTTTT	CASSGRGEANEKLFF
TRBV2	.	.	TRBJ2-3	TGTGCCAGCACGGGAGGCACAGGGCGAGATACGCAGTATTTT	CASTGGTGRDTQYF
TRBV5-5	.	TRBD1	TRBJ2-5	TGTGCCAGCAGCCGGGGACAGGGGACCCACCAGTACTTC	CASSRGQGTHQYF
TRBV19	.	.	TRBJ2-2	TGTGCCAGTAGTACATACAGGGTCCCCGGGGAGCTGTTTTTT	CASSTYRVPGELFF
TRBV5-1	.	TRBD2	TRBJ2-1	TGCGCCAGCAGCCTTCTAGCGGGAAGCTCCTACAATGAGCAGTTCTTC	CASSLLAGSSYNEQFF
TRBV4-1	.	TRBD1	TRBJ1-1	TGCGCCAGCAGCCCAACGCCGAGAACAGGGGCCACATTT	CASSPTPRTGATF
TRBV11-1	.	TRBD1	TRBJ1-1	TGTGCCAGCAGCTCCGGACAGGGGGCGCGAGGCACTGAAGCTTTCTTT	CASSSGQGARGTEAFF
TRBV5-1	.	TRBD2	TRBJ2-2	TGCGCCAGCAGCTTGGCCTCGACTAGCGGGGGGGTGGAGCTGTTTTTT	CASSLASTSGGVELFF
TRBV20-1	.	.	TRBJ2-3	TGCAGTGCTGGCACGTCGGATACGCAGTATTTT	CSAGTSDTQYF
TRBV5-1	.	TRBD2	TRBJ2-1	TGCGCCAGCAGCCCAACTAGCGGGAGCGGGTATGAGCAGTTCTTC	CASSPTSGSGYEQFF
TRBV4-1	.	TRBD2	TRBJ2-7	TGCGCCAGCAGCGACGCGGGGGGTTGGGAGCAGTACTTC	CASSDAGGWEQYF
TRBV28	.	.	TRBJ1-1	TGTGCCAGCAGTTTAGCAGGGTCGACTGAAGCTTTCTTT	CASSLAGSTEAFF